This T cell receptor beta chain was sequenced in a study of PD-1 blockade in classical Hodgkin lymphoma. Autologous stem cell transplantation was followed by relapse in every patient, and brentuximab vedotin exposure varied. Complete response, partial response or progressive disease made up the best responses. V shed 0 bases, J shed 6 bases, and the junction held 7 bases outside the gene matches. The CDR3 is made up of 15 amino acids. The V gene's germline CDR1 is KGHSH and CDR2 LQKENI. This clone rates as medium-sized. Antigen unknown. Study-wide points: Individuals who commenced nivolumab within less than 1 year of ASCT were excluded. Reasons behind the repertoire differences stay unclear, perhaps disease activity or earlier therapy.

Here immunoSEQ multiplex PCR was the method, and the copy in TCRdb shows in-frame clones only, minus some. The table lists 53,000 or so clones, roughly 80% of them singletons. The source material was peripheral blood mononuclear cells (PBMCs), sampled at baseline. The chain combines TRBV18 with TRBJ1-2, with 7 bases matching TRBD1. This TCR was recovered from a human donor with classical Hodgkin lymphoma. The CDR3, as DNA: TGTGCCAGCTCACCACCGGGACAGTCCTTTGATGGCTACACCTTC. Protein product: CASSPPGQSFDGYTF.